The clone carrying this T cell receptor (beta chain) was seen more than once but under ten times. The antigen is not known. The CDR3 consists of 12 residues. V shed 4 bases and J shed 6 bases, with 9 bases lying between them. Germline V CDR1 and CDR2: PRHDT, FYEKMQ (reference sequence). Investigators took roughly 10 milliliters of peripheral blood from every donor. Then a second PCR, running roughly 7 to 11 cycles, was carried out with a sample-barcoded 5' primer and a J-beta primer mix. Researchers report that a template-switch adaptor with 12 random nucleotides tagged each cDNA molecule. Each CDR3 protein is one row after TCRdb ran MiXCR on the 5' RACE reads. In the table there are over a million distinct CDR3 sequences, around 59% of which are singletons. The entry originates in a study of blood T cells in healthy people across ages. Study-wide results and caveats: Comparison with aged donors showed that long-lived donors had more naive CD4+ cells and higher diversity.

The sequencing sample was made of blood. This receptor was identified in a man aged 18 to 35 in good health. This chain joins TRBV13 and TRBJ1-2; no firm D call. The CDR3 DNA follows: TGTGCCAGCAGCTCCCGATGGGATGGCTACACCTTC. Translation gives CASSSRWDGYTF.